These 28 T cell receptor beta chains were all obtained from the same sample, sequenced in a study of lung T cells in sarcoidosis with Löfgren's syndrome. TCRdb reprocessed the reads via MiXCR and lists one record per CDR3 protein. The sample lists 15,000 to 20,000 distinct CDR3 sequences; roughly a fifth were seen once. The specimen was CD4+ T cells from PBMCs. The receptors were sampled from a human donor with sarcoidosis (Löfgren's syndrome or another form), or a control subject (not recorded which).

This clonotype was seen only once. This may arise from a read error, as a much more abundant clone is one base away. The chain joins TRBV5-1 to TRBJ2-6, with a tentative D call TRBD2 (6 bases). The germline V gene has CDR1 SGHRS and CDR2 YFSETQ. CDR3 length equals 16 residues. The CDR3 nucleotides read TGCGCCAGCAGCTTGGCCGGGAGTCCCGGGGCCAACGCCCTGACTTTC. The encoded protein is CASSLAGSPGANALTF.

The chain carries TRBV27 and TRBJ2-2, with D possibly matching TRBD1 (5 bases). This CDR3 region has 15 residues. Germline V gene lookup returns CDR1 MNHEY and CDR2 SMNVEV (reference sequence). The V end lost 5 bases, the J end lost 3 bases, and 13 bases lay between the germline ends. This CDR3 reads CASSAARVDTGELFF. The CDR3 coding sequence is TGTGCCAGCAGTGCCGCCAGGGTGGACACCGGGGAGCTGTTTTTT.

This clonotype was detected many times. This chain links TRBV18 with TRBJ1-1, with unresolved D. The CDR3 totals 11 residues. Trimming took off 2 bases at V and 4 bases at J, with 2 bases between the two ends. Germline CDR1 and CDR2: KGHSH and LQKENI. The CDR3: CASSPGTEAFF. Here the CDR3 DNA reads TGTGCCAGCTCACCAGGCACTGAAGCTTTCTTT.

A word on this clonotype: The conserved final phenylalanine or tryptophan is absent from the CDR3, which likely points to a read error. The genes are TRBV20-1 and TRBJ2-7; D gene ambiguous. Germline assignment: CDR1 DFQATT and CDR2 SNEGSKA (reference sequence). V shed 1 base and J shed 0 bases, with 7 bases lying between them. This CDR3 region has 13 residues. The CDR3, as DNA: TGCAGTGCTAGAGGCGATACCTCCTACGAGCAGTACCTC. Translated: CSARGDTSYEQYL.

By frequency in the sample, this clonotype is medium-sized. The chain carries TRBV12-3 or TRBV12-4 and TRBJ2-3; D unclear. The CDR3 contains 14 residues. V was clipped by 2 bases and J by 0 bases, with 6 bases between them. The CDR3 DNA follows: TGTGCCAGCAGTTTATGGCGGAGCACAGATACGCAGTATTTT. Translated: CASSLWRSTDTQYF.

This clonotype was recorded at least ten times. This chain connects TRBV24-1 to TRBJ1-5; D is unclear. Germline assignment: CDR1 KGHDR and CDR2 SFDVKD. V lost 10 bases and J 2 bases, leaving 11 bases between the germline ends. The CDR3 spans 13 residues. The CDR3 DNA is TGTGCCACTAGCCCTCGGGGCAATCAGCCCCAGCATTTT. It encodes CATSPRGNQPQHF.

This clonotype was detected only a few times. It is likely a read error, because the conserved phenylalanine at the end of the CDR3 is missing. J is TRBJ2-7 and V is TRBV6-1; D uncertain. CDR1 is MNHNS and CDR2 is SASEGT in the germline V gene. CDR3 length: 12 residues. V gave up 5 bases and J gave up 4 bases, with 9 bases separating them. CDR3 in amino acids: CASSHSGYEQYL. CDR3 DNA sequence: TGTGCCAGCAGTCACTCTGGTTACGAGCAGTACCTC.

The CDR3 DNA reads TGTGCCAGCAGTGAAGCGCGGGGGGCAGGGAGTCCCGAGCAGTTCTTC. Translated: CASSEARGAGSPEQFF. V is TRBV2 and J is TRBJ2-1, with TRBD2 matching 8 bases. The CDR3 has 16 amino acids. Trimming at V came to 0 bases and at J to 10 bases, leaving 11 bases not matched to a gene. The V gene's germline CDR1 is SNHLY and CDR2 FYNNEI. Full variable domain (remainder filled in from reference TRBV2 and TRBJ2-1): EPEVTQTPSHQVTQMGQEVILRCVPISNHLYFYWYRQILGQKVEFLVSFYNNEISEKSEIFDDQFSVERPDGSNFTLKIRSTKLEDSAMYFCASSEARGAGSPEQFFGPGTRLTVL.

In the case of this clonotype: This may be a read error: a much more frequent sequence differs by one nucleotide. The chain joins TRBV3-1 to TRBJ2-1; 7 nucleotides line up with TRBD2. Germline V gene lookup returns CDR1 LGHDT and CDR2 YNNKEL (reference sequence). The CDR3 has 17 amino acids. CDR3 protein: CAGSQASAGVTYNEQFF. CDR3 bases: TGTGCCGGCAGCCAAGCGTCGGCGGGAGTGACCTACAATGAGCAGTTCTTC.

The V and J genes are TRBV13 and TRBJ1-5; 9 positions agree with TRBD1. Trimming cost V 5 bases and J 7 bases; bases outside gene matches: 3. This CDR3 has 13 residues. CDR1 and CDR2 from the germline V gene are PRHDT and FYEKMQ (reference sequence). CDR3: CASSTDRGQPQHF. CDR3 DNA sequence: TGTGCCAGCAGCACGGACAGGGGACAGCCCCAGCATTTT.

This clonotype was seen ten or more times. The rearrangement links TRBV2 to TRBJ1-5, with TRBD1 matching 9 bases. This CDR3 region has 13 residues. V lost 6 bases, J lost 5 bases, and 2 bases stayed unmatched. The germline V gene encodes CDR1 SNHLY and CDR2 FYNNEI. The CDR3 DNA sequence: TGTGCCAGCAGGGGACAGGGAGATCAGCCCCAGCATTTT. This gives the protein CASRGQGDQPQHF.

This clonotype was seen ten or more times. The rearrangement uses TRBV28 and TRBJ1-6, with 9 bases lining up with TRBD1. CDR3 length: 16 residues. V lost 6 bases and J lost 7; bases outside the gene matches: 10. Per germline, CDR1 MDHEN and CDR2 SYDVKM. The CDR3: CASSSSGTGNNSPLHF. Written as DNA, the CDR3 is TGTGCCAGCAGCTCCTCCGGGACAGGGAACAATTCACCCCTCCACTTT.

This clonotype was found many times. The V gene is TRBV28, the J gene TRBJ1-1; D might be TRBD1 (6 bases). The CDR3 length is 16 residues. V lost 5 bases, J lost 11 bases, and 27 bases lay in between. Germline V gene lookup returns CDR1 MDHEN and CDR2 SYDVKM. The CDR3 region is CASSKNNAVLDRQAFF. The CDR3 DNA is TGTGCCAGCAGTAAAAATAATGCGGTGCTGGACAGACAGGCTTTCTTT.

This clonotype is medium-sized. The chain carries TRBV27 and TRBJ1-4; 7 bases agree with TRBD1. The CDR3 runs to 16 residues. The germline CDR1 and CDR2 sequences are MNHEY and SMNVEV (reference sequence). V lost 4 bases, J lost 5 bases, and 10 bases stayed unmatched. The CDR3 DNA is TGTGCCAGCAGTTCATGGGGACAGCTGGGAAATGAAAAACTGTTTTTT. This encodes CASSSWGQLGNEKLFF. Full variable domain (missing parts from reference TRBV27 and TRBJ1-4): EAQVTQNPRYLITVTGKKLTVTCSQNMNHEYMSWYRQDPGLGLRQIYYSMNVEVTDKGDVPEGYKVSRKEKRNFPLILESPSPNQTSLYFCASSSWGQLGNEKLFFGSGTQLSVL.

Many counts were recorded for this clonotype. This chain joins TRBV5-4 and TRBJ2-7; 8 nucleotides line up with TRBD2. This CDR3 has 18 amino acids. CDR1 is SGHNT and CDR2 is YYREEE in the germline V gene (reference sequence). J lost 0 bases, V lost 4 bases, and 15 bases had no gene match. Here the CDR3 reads CASSAARAGESSSYEQYF. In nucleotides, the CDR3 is TGTGCCAGCAGCGCGGCGCGAGCGGGAGAATCCAGCTCCTACGAGCAGTACTTC. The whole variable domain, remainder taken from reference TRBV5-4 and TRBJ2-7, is ETGVTQSPTHLIKTRGQQVTLRCSSQSGHNTVSWYQQALGQGPQFIFQYYREEENGRGNFPPRFSGLQFPNYSSELNVNALELDDSALYLCASSAARAGESSSYEQYFGPGTRLTVT.

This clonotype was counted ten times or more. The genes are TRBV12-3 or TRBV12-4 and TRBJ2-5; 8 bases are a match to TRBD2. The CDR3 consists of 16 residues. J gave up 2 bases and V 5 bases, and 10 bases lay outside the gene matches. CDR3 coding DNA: TGTGCCAGCAGTCTCCTTAGCGGGGAGACGCAAGAGACCCAGTACTTC. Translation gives CASSLLSGETQETQYF.

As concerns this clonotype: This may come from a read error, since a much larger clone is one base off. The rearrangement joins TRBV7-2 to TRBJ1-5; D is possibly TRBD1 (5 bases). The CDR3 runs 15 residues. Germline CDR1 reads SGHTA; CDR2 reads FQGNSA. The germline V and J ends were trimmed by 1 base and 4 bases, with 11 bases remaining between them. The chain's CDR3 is CASSLESGRNQPQHF. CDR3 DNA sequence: TGTGCCAGCAGCTTAGAGTCAGGGAGGAATCAGCCCCAGCATTTT.

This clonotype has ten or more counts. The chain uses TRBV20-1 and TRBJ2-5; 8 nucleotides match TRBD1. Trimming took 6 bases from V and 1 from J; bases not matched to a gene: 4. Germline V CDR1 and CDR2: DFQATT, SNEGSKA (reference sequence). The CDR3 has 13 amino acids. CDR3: CSASRGPQETQYF. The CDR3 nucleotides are TGCAGTGCCTCCAGGGGGCCCCAAGAGACCCAGTACTTC.

For the CDR3, the DNA is TGCAGCGTATGGGAAAACATTCAGTACTTC. Translation gives CSVWENIQYF. The chain is built from TRBV29-1 and TRBJ2-4; D is unclear. Germline V gene lookup returns CDR1 SQVTM and CDR2 ANQGSEA. CDR3 length equals 10 residues. Trimming took off 6 bases at V and 5 bases at J, with 5 bases between the two ends.

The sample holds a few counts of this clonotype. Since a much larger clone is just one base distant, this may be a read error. The DNA of the CDR3 is TGTGCCAGCGGAGGACAGGCTGTGAACACTGAAGCTTTCTTT. Protein product: CASGGQAVNTEAFF. The gene calls are TRBV14 and TRBJ1-1; 7 nucleotides match TRBD1. V gave up 8 bases and J gave up 0 bases; unmatched junction bases: 6. This CDR3 is built from 14 residues. Germline CDR1 is SGHDN and CDR2 is FVKESK.

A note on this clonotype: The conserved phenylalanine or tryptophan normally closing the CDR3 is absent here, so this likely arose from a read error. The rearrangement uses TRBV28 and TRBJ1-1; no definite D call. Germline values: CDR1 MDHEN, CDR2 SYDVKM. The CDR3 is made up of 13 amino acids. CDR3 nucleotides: TGTGCCAGCAGATTTATTACGGGCACTGAGGCTTTCCTT. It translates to CASRFITGTEAFL.

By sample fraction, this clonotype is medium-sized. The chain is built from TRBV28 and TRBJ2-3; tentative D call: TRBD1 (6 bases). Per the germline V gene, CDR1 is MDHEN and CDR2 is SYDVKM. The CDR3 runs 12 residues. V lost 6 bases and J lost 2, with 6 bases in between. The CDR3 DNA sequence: TGTGCCAGCAGGGGGGCCACAGATACGCAGTATTTT. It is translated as CASRGATDTQYF.

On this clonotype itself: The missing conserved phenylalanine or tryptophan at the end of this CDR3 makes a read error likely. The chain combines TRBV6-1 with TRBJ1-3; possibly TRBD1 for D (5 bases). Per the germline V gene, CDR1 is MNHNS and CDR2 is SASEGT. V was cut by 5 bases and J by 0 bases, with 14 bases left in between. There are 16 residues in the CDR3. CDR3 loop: CASSLSGLSSGNTIYL. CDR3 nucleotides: TGTGCCAGCAGTCTCTCGGGACTTAGCTCTGGAAACACCATATATCTT.

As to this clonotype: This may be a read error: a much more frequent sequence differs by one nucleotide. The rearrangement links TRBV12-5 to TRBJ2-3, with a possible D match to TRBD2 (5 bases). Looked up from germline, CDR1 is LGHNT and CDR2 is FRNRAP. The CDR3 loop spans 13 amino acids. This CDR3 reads CTSAGVSTDTQYF. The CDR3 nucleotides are TGTACTAGTGCCGGGGTAAGCACAGATACGCAGTATTTT.

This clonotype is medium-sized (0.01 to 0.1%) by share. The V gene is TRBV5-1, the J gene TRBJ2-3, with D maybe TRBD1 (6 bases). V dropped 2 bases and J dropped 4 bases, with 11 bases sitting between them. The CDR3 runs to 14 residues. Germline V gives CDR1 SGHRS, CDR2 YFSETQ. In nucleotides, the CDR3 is TGCGCCAGCAGCTTATTTGACAGGCCAGATACGCAGTATTTT. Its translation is CASSLFDRPDTQYF.

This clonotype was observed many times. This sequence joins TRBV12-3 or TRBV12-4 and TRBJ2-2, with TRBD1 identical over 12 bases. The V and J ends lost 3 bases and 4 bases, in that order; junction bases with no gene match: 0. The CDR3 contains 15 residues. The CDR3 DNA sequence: TGTGCCAGCAGTTTGGGACAGGGGGCCACCGGGGAGCTGTTTTTT. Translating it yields CASSLGQGATGELFF.

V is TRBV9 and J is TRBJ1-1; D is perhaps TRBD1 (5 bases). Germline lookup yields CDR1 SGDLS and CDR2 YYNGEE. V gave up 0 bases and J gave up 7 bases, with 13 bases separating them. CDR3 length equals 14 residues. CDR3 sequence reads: CASSVGDRGNEAFF. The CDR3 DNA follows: TGTGCCAGCAGCGTAGGAGACAGAGGAAATGAAGCTTTCTTT.

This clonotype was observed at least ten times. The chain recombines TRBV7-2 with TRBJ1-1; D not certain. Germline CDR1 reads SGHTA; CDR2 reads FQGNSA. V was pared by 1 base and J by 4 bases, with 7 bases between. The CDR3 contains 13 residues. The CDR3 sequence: CASSLDHFTEAFF. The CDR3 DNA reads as TGTGCCAGCAGCTTAGACCACTTCACTGAAGCTTTCTTT.